These 20 T cell receptor beta chains share one sample of origin, sequenced in a study of T cell changes during pregnancy in multiple sclerosis. Profiled with immunoSEQ multiplex PCR; TCRdb holds only in-frame clones, not every one. The sample records 40,000 to 60,000 clones, approximately 95% being singletons. The sample in question was CD4+ T cells from peripheral blood mononuclear cells, obtained in the first trimester of pregnancy. These TCRs come from a female donor with multiple sclerosis, enrolled in a pregnancy study.

The V and J genes are TRBV2 and TRBJ1-1, with no clear D. The CDR3 loop spans 11 amino acids. Deletions cut 3 bases from V and 5 bases from J, with 4 bases between. Germline V gene data show CDR1 as SNHLY and CDR2 as FYNNEI. CDR3 in DNA: TGTGCCAGCAGTGACAGGACTGAAGCTTTCTTT. Encoded protein: CASSDRTEAFF.

This clone was observed a handful of times. The chain uses TRBV27 and TRBJ1-1; 10 bases fit TRBD1. This CDR3 comprises 15 residues. The germline V gene has CDR1 MNHEY and CDR2 SMNVEV (reference sequence). The V segment lost 5 bases and the J segment 1 base; nucleotides outside the gene matches: 4. The CDR3 here is CASSRRDRGNTEAFF. DNA for the CDR3: TGTGCCAGCAGTCGACGGGACAGGGGGAACACTGAAGCTTTCTTT.

CDR3: CASSERGYGYTF. The CDR3 DNA follows: TGTGCCAGCAGCGAACGAGGGTATGGCTACACCTTC. The V gene is TRBV7-8, the J gene TRBJ1-2; D unresolved. V was clipped by 5 bases and J by 5 bases, with 9 bases between them. This CDR3 contains 12 residues. CDR1 SGHVS and CDR2 FQNEAQ come from the germline V gene.

The chain combines TRBV7-2 with TRBJ1-2, with TRBD1 matching over 8 bases. This CDR3 comprises 17 residues. In germline, CDR1 is SGHTA, CDR2 FQGNSA. The junction had 18 bases not matched to a gene; V was cut back by 8 bases and J by 4 bases. CDR3 sequence (DNA): TGTGCCAGCCAACAGGGGGGTGCCAGGGGAAAGTTCTATGGCTACACCTTC. As protein: CASQQGGARGKFYGYTF.

This clone was detected once. The gene calls are TRBV5-1 and TRBJ2-5; TRBD1 agrees at 10 bases. There are 14 residues in the CDR3. In germline, CDR1 is SGHRS, CDR2 YFSETQ. Trimming removed 3 bases from V and 5 bases from J; junction bases left unmatched: 4. The CDR3 region is CASSWGQGRETQYF. Written as DNA, the CDR3 is TGCGCCAGCAGCTGGGGACAGGGGAGGGAGACCCAGTACTTC.

This clone was picked up one time. CDR3 DNA sequence: TGTGCCAGCAGCGAACAGGGGCAGAGCAATCAGCCCCAGCATTTT. It specifies CASSEQGQSNQPQHF. The chain is built from TRBV7-8 and TRBJ1-5, with 7 bases that match TRBD1. Germline CDR1 is SGHVS and CDR2 is FQNEAQ. V lost 5 bases, J lost 1 base, and 5 bases stayed unmatched. This CDR3 is 15 amino acids long.

The V gene is TRBV7-2, the J gene TRBJ2-7; D might be TRBD1 (5 bases). Germline V gene sequence: CDR1 SGHTA, CDR2 FQGNSA. V lost 6 bases to trimming and J lost 6 bases, with 18 bases between them. This CDR3 spans 14 amino acids. CDR3 DNA sequence: TGTGCCAGCAGTAATGGCAGGGTAGTAGGCGAGCAGTACTTC. Protein: CASSNGRVVGEQYF.

This chain connects TRBV25-1 to TRBJ2-3; 12 bases are a match to TRBD1. Germline-derived CDR1 and CDR2 are MGHDK and SYGVNS. This CDR3 is built from 18 residues. V was pared by 1 base and J by 3 bases, with 8 bases of the junction left unmatched. As DNA, the CDR3 is TGTGCCAGCAGTGAATTTTACCGGGACAGGGGGCGTACAGATACGCAGTATTTT. Amino acid sequence: CASSEFYRDRGRTDTQYF.

The chain combines TRBV9 with TRBJ2-3; 15 positions match TRBD2. Germline V gene sequence: CDR1 SGDLS, CDR2 YYNGEE. The CDR3 sequence is 21 residues long. Germline trimming cut 4 bases from V and 2 bases from J; bases unmatched to any gene: 17. CDR3 sequence reads: CASSPLAGLAGGTGLTDTQYF. The CDR3 DNA follows: TGTGCCAGCAGCCCCCTAGCCGGACTAGCGGGGGGGACAGGGCTCACAGATACGCAGTATTTT.

The chain has TRBV9 and TRBJ2-7; 7 bases line up with TRBD1. From germline, CDR1 is SGDLS and CDR2 YYNGEE. This CDR3 spans 14 amino acids. Germline trimming cut 2 bases from V and 1 base from J; bases unmatched to any gene: 3. CDR3 nucleotide sequence: TGTGCCAGCAGCGTGGGACAGCTATCCTACGAGCAGTACTTC. Protein sequence: CASSVGQLSYEQYF.

The V and J genes are TRBV20-1 and TRBJ1-1; D not certain. CDR1 and CDR2 from the germline V gene are DFQATT and SNEGSKA (reference sequence). The CDR3 covers 11 residues. V was pared by 4 bases and J by 0 bases, with 3 bases between. Here the CDR3 reads CSANMNTEAFF. As DNA, the CDR3 is TGCAGTGCTAATATGAACACTGAAGCTTTCTTT.

The chain uses TRBV25-1 and TRBJ1-6, with 9 bases aligning to TRBD1. The CDR3 covers 17 residues. V gave up 7 bases and J gave up 0 bases; unmatched junction bases: 7. Germline values: CDR1 MGHDK, CDR2 SYGVNS. CDR3 nucleotides: TGTGCCAGCACATGGGGGACAGGGAGCTCCTATAATTCACCCCTCCACTTT. As protein: CASTWGTGSSYNSPLHF. Full variable domain (remainder filled in from reference TRBV25-1 and TRBJ1-6): EADIYQTPRYLVIGTGKKITLECSQTMGHDKMYWYQQDPGMELHLIHYSYGVNSTEKGDLSSESTVSRIRTEHFPLTLESARPSHTSQYLCASTWGTGSSYNSPLHFGNGTRLTVT.

The chain couples TRBV6-6 to TRBJ1-6, with 7 bases identical to TRBD1. Germline CDR1 is MNHNY and CDR2 is SVGAGI (reference sequence). The V gene end was trimmed by 11 bases and the J gene end by 7 bases; junction bases not matched to a gene: 14. This CDR3 is built from 15 residues. CDR3 in amino acids: CAVPLTGAGNSPLHF. In DNA, the CDR3 is TGTGCCGTCCCCCTCACAGGGGCCGGGAATTCACCCCTCCACTTT.

J is TRBJ1-2 and V is TRBV15; D not certain. Germline V gene lookup returns CDR1 LNHNV and CDR2 YYDKDF (reference sequence). Deletions cut 1 base from V and 3 bases from J, with 9 bases between. The CDR3 has 14 amino acids. CDR3 nucleotides: TGTGCCACCAGCAGAGGAGACGGGGACTATGGCTACACCTTC. Translation: CATSRGDGDYGYTF.

The chain couples TRBV19 to TRBJ2-6, with a tentative D call TRBD2 (6 bases). Germline assignment: CDR1 LNHDA and CDR2 SQIVND (reference sequence). The CDR3 consists of 19 residues. Trimming removed 5 bases from V and 0 bases from J, with 20 bases in between. CDR3 sequence: CASSVRLGPLSSGANVLTF. The CDR3 coding sequence is TGTGCCAGTAGTGTCCGACTAGGGCCCCTCTCCTCTGGGGCCAACGTCCTGACTTTC.

The chain has TRBV2 and TRBJ2-6; D is perhaps TRBD2 (5 bases). This CDR3 is built from 17 residues. V lost 8 bases and J lost 0, with 17 bases in between. CDR1 and CDR2 (germline): SNHLY, FYNNEI. CDR3 protein: CASGVFGTSSGANVLTF. DNA of the CDR3: TGTGCCAGCGGAGTTTTTGGAACTAGCTCTGGGGCCAACGTCCTGACTTTC. Complete variable domain (other parts from reference TRBV2 and TRBJ2-6): EPEVTQTPSHQVTQMGQEVILRCVPISNHLYFYWYRQILGQKVEFLVSFYNNEISEKSEIFDDQFSVERPDGSNFTLKIRSTKLEDSAMYFCASGVFGTSSGANVLTFGAGSRLTVL.

The DNA for the CDR3 is TGTGCCAGCAGCTTGGGTCCGGGGAACATCTATGGCTACACCTTC. Protein: CASSLGPGNIYGYTF. This sequence joins TRBV5-5 and TRBJ1-2; no definite D call. This CDR3 has 15 residues. Trimming removed 0 bases at V and 4 bases at J, with 13 bases between. CDR1 SGHKS and CDR2 YYEKEE come from the germline V gene (reference sequence).

This clone appeared a few times. This chain links TRBV2 with TRBJ2-2, with TRBD2 identical over 7 bases. This CDR3 is built from 17 residues. The J segment lost 6 bases and the V segment lost 1 base, leaving 11 bases of the junction unmatched. Germline values: CDR1 SNHLY, CDR2 FYNNEI. The chain's CDR3 is CASSEGLRGWNSGELFF. The CDR3 region has the DNA TGTGCCAGCAGTGAAGGGTTGCGGGGGTGGAATTCCGGGGAGCTGTTTTTT. Using reference TRBV2 and TRBJ2-2 for the parts outside the CDR3, the full variable domain is EPEVTQTPSHQVTQMGQEVILRCVPISNHLYFYWYRQILGQKVEFLVSFYNNEISEKSEIFDDQFSVERPDGSNFTLKIRSTKLEDSAMYFCASSEGLRGWNSGELFFGEGSRLTVL.

The rearrangement uses TRBV15 and TRBJ1-2; 12 nucleotides match TRBD1. The CDR3 is made up of 15 amino acids. The V and J ends lost 3 bases and 3 bases, in that order; junction bases with no gene match: 2. Germline CDR1 LNHNV, CDR2 YYDKDF (reference sequence). DNA for the CDR3: TGTGCCACCAGCAGGGGACAGGGGGCGGACTATGGCTACACCTTC. This sequence encodes CATSRGQGADYGYTF.

The chain employs TRBV12-5 and TRBJ2-5; unclear D gene. Germline loops: CDR1 LGHNT, CDR2 FRNRAP. Trimming took off 4 bases at V and 2 bases at J, with 8 bases between the two ends. The CDR3 spans 13 residues. DNA of the CDR3: TGTGCTAGTGGTTACCCAGTACAAGAGACCCAGTACTTC. Protein: CASGYPVQETQYF.